This entry lists 12 T cell receptor beta chains sequenced from one sample in a study of T cells after yellow fever vaccination. TCRdb re-called the 5' RACE reads with MiXCR, one entry per CDR3 protein. The sample carries roughly 74,000 distinct CDR3 sequences, approximately 6.9% recorded once. Sequenced here: CD8+ T cells sorted from PBMCs, sampled around 5 days after the first yellow fever vaccination. The receptors stem from a man between 18 and 29 years old who received the YFV17D yellow fever vaccine.

This clonotype came up many times. The chain is built from TRBV7-8 and TRBJ2-3; 12 bases are shared with TRBD2. From germline, CDR1 is SGHVS and CDR2 FQNEAQ. The J segment lost 1 base and the V segment lost 8 bases, leaving 1 base of the junction unmatched. The CDR3 has 14 residues. The CDR3 DNA is TGTGCCAGCCGACTAGCGGGGGGCACAGATACGCAGTATTTT. It codes for CASRLAGGTDTQYF.

This sequence joins TRBV20-1 and TRBJ2-1, with D perhaps TRBD1 or TRBD2 (6 bases each). The CDR3 sequence is 15 residues long. V lost 5 bases and J 0 bases, leaving 14 bases between the germline ends. CDR1 and CDR2 from the germline V gene are DFQATT and SNEGSKA (reference sequence). The CDR3 loop reads CSAGGGLSSYNEQFF. The CDR3 nucleotides are TGCAGTGCTGGAGGGGGACTCAGCTCCTACAATGAGCAGTTCTTC.

The CDR3 spells CASKINENTEAFF. CDR3 coding DNA: TGTGCCAGCAAAATTAATGAGAACACTGAAGCTTTCTTT. J is TRBJ1-1 and V is TRBV5-5; D is unresolved. The germline gives CDR1 SGHKS, CDR2 YYEKEE (reference sequence). The CDR3 consists of 13 residues. V was shortened by 6 bases and J by 1 base, with 10 bases between the two germline ends. The full variable domain, its missing parts supplied by reference TRBV5-5 and TRBJ1-1, is DAGVTQSPTHLIKTRGQQVTLRCSPISGHKSVSWYQQVLGQGPQFIFQYYEKEERGRGNFPDRFSARQFPNYSSELNVNALLLGDSALYLCASKINENTEAFFGQGTRLTVV.

The V gene is TRBV5-1, the J gene TRBJ2-6; 8 bases fit TRBD1. V trimming: 5 bases; J trimming: 0 bases; junction bases outside the gene matches: 4. The germline V gene has CDR1 SGHRS and CDR2 YFSETQ. The CDR3 spans 16 residues. Written as DNA, the CDR3 is TGCGCCAGCAGACCAGGGGGCGCCTCTGGGGCCAACGTCCTGACTTTC. Its translation: CASRPGGASGANVLTF.

This clonotype turned up a few times. An end of the junction does not agree with germline; a read error may underlie this. CDR3: CAVGSKETQYF. For the CDR3, the DNA is TGCGCGGTCGGGTCCAAAGAGACCCAGTACTTC. V gene TRBV12-3 or TRBV12-4 combines with J gene TRBJ2-5; D remains ambiguous. The CDR3 extends over 11 amino acids.

V is TRBV6-2 or TRBV6-3 and J is TRBJ2-7; 7 bases match TRBD1. The CDR3 spans 16 residues. Germline V CDR1 and CDR2: MNHEY, SVGEGT. The V and J ends lost 0 bases and 5 bases, in that order; junction bases with no gene match: 10. The CDR3 protein is CASSYSKRTGTDEQYF. The CDR3 DNA reads as TGTGCCAGCAGTTACTCGAAACGGACAGGTACCGACGAGCAGTACTTC.

Ten or more counts support this clonotype. V usage is TRBV15 and J usage is TRBJ2-7, with 9 bases identical to TRBD2. V lost 1 base and J lost 2; bases outside the gene matches: 3. CDR1 is LNHNV and CDR2 is YYDKDF in the germline V gene (reference sequence). This CDR3 has 15 residues. CDR3 in DNA: TGTGCCACCAGCAGAGGTAGCGGGGGAACCTACGAGCAGTACTTC. Amino acids: CATSRGSGGTYEQYF.

This clonotype was seen repeatedly, ten times or more. CDR3: CASSESSGGPDEQFF. The CDR3 nucleotides are TGTGCCAGCAGTGAGAGTAGCGGGGGTCCGGATGAGCAGTTCTTC. The chain recombines TRBV6-1 with TRBJ2-1; TRBD2 agrees at 9 bases. Germline V gene sequence: CDR1 MNHNS, CDR2 SASEGT. V lost 3 bases, J lost 8 bases, and 8 bases stayed unmatched. There are 15 residues in the CDR3.

This clonotype was seen repeatedly, ten times or more. J is TRBJ2-1 and V is TRBV20-1; 7 bases agree with TRBD2. J gave up 9 bases and V 3 bases, and 8 bases lay outside the gene matches. Germline CDR1 is DFQATT and CDR2 is SNEGSKA (reference sequence). The CDR3 is 13 residues long. The CDR3 region is CSASWSGIPEQFF. For the CDR3, the DNA is TGCAGTGCTAGTTGGAGCGGGATACCTGAGCAGTTCTTC.

In its sample, this clonotype was seen a few times. The chain uses TRBV12-5 and TRBJ1-1; D call uncertain. The CDR3 has 15 residues. V was shortened by 0 bases and J by 0 bases, with 8 bases between the two germline ends. The V gene's germline CDR1 is LGHNT and CDR2 FRNRAP. The CDR3 here is CASGLVSGLNTEAFF. CDR3 bases: TGTGCTAGTGGTTTGGTATCAGGTTTGAACACTGAAGCTTTCTTT.

This clonotype has ten or more counts. The chain links TRBV27 to TRBJ1-5; D is unclear. Germline CDR1 reads MNHEY; CDR2 reads SMNVEV (reference sequence). This CDR3 region has 13 residues. V gave up 8 bases and J gave up 1 base, with 9 bases separating them. This CDR3 is CASCMGSNQPQHF. The CDR3 DNA reads as TGTGCCAGCTGTATGGGCAGCAATCAGCCCCAGCATTTT.

This chain links TRBV7-8 with TRBJ1-5; TRBD1 agrees at 7 bases. The CDR3 is 16 amino acids. With 1 base clipped from V and 4 bases from J, the junction kept 7 bases outside the gene matches. Germline assignment: CDR1 SGHVS and CDR2 FQNEAQ. CDR3 sequence reads: CASSLGSRGRNQPQHF. The CDR3 DNA sequence: TGTGCCAGCAGCTTAGGGTCGAGGGGGCGGAATCAGCCCCAGCATTTT. Full variable domain (missing parts from reference TRBV7-8 and TRBJ1-5): GAGVSQSPRYKVAKRGQDVALRCDPISGHVSLFWYQQALGQGPEFLTYFQNEAQLDKSGLPSDRFFAERPEGSVSTLKIQRTQQEDSAVYLCASSLGSRGRNQPQHFGDGTRLSIL.